The 20 T cell receptor beta chains reported below all come from one sample, sequenced in a study of neoadjuvant nivolumab and ipilimumab in lung cancer. Generated by immunoSEQ multiplex PCR, the TCRdb table keeps only in-frame clones and is missing some. The data contain about 26,000 clones, approximately 78% of them seen just once; the ten biggest clones take up about 8.6%. The source was tumor tissue, collected after neoadjuvant nivolumab, alone or with ipilimumab, at or shortly before surgery. These receptors came from an adult with non-small cell lung cancer.

V gene TRBV5-1 combines with J gene TRBJ2-5, with 8 bases matching TRBD1. Trimming at V came to 2 bases and at J to 3 bases, leaving 3 bases not matched to a gene. The CDR3 contains 14 residues. Per the germline V gene, CDR1 is SGHRS and CDR2 is YFSETQ. As DNA, the CDR3 is TGCGCCAGCAGCTTTCAGGGGGCGAAAGAGACCCAGTACTTC. Amino acid sequence: CASSFQGAKETQYF.

This CDR3 is CASSVKRNTEAFF. The CDR3 DNA is TGTGCCAGCAGTGTAAAAAGGAACACTGAAGCTTTCTTT. V is TRBV6-1 and J is TRBJ1-1; D uncertain. This CDR3 contains 13 residues. Germline CDR1 and CDR2: MNHNS and SASEGT. Deletions cut 4 bases from V and 1 base from J, with 7 bases between.

The genes are TRBV18 and TRBJ2-3; D may correspond to TRBD1 or TRBD2 (5 bases each). V was shortened by 2 bases and J by 2 bases, with 11 bases between the two germline ends. The germline V gene has CDR1 KGHSH and CDR2 LQKENI. This CDR3 region has 15 residues. The chain's CDR3 is CASSPAGSPTDTQYF. As DNA, the CDR3 is TGTGCCAGCTCACCAGCAGGGAGCCCCACAGATACGCAGTATTTT.

The genes are TRBV11-2 and TRBJ2-1; D unresolved. This CDR3 is 13 amino acids long. Germline V gives CDR1 SGHAT, CDR2 FQNNGV. Trimming removed 3 bases at V and 9 bases at J, with 12 bases between. CDR3 sequence: CASSFMGVLEQFF. In DNA, the CDR3 is TGTGCCAGCAGCTTCATGGGCGTTCTTGAGCAGTTCTTC.

CDR3 DNA sequence: TGCGCCAGCAGCTTAAATCGGCCGACAGCTATCTACGAGCAGTACTTC. Translated, it gives CASSLNRPTAIYEQYF. J is TRBJ2-7 and V is TRBV5-1; D may be TRBD1 (5 bases). The V end was cut by 2 bases, the J end by 3 bases, with 18 bases between. The CDR3 is made up of 16 amino acids. Germline V CDR1 and CDR2: SGHRS, YFSETQ.

CDR3 protein: CASSEAPGLAAVRGEQYF. The CDR3, as DNA: TGTGCCAGCAGTGAAGCGCCGGGACTAGCGGCAGTCCGAGGTGAGCAGTACTTC. The J gene is TRBJ2-7, the V gene TRBV6-1, with 11 nucleotides matching TRBD2. Germline V CDR1 and CDR2: MNHNS, SASEGT. J lost 7 bases, V lost 0 bases, and 14 bases had no gene match. The CDR3 covers 18 residues.

V is TRBV5-1 and J is TRBJ2-7; D is perhaps TRBD1 (5 bases). CDR3 length: 14 residues. Trimming stripped 4 bases from V and 0 bases from J, with 11 bases between. CDR1 and CDR2 from the germline V gene are SGHRS and YFSETQ. CDR3 amino acids: CASSGADISYEQYF. CDR3 DNA: TGCGCCAGCAGCGGGGCGGATATCTCCTACGAGCAGTACTTC.

The chain joins TRBV5-1 to TRBJ2-5; 7 nucleotides agree with TRBD1. The junction had 2 bases not matched to a gene; V was cut back by 2 bases and J by 1 base. This CDR3 region has 14 residues. The germline gives CDR1 SGHRS, CDR2 YFSETQ. Written as DNA, the CDR3 is TGCGCCAGCAGCTTCGGGACAGTCCAAGAGACCCAGTACTTC. Translating gives CASSFGTVQETQYF.

The J gene is TRBJ2-2, the V gene TRBV2; D possibly corresponds to TRBD2 (6 bases). V lost 6 bases to trimming and J lost 8 bases, with 13 bases between them. The CDR3 is 13 residues long. CDR1 and CDR2 from the germline V gene are SNHLY and FYNNEI. CDR3 loop: CASRWQGGGELFF. CDR3 in DNA: TGTGCCAGCAGATGGCAGGGAGGAGGGGAGCTGTTTTTT.

The rearrangement uses TRBV7-7 and TRBJ1-1; D unresolved. Germline CDR1 reads SSHAT; CDR2 reads FNYEAQ (reference sequence). V was clipped by 5 bases and J by 2 bases, with 9 bases between them. The CDR3 extends over 13 amino acids. The CDR3 loop is CASSITANTEAFF. The CDR3, as DNA: TGTGCCAGCAGCATTACAGCTAACACTGAAGCTTTCTTT.

In regard to this clone: Mismatch with germline at one junction end may stem from a read error. The V call is TRBV5-1, the J call TRBJ2-2; 9 bases match TRBD1. The CDR3 covers 13 residues. The germline gives CDR1 SGHRS, CDR2 YFSETQ. The CDR3 DNA reads as TGCGCCGGCAGACAGGGGGAGAGCGGGGAGCTGTTTTTT. Residues: CAGRQGESGELFF. The variable domain in full, completed from reference TRBV5-1 and TRBJ2-2, reads KAGVTQTPRYLIKTRGQQVTLSCSPISGHRSVSWYQQTPGQGLQFLFEYFSETQRNKGNFPGRFSGRQFSNSRSEMNVSTLELGDSALYLCAGRQGESGELFFGEGSRLTVL.

This rearrangement joins TRBV18 to TRBJ1-5; D is undetermined. Trimming shortened V by 1 base and J by 0 bases, and 7 bases separated the two germline ends. There are 15 residues in the CDR3. CDR1 is KGHSH and CDR2 is LQKENI in the germline V gene. CDR3 in amino acids: CASSPRETSNQPQHF. The CDR3 region has the DNA TGTGCCAGCTCACCACGGGAGACTAGCAATCAGCCCCAGCATTTT.

This clone was seen a few times. This chain links TRBV11-3 with TRBJ2-1; D remains ambiguous. Germline V gives CDR1 SGHNT, CDR2 YENEEA. V dropped 8 bases and J dropped 6 bases, with 14 bases sitting between them. This CDR3 is 13 amino acids long. The CDR3 nucleotides read TGTGCCAGCCGAGCCGGTTCAAGCAATGAGCAGTTCTTC. It specifies CASRAGSSNEQFF.

V usage is TRBV6-5 and J usage is TRBJ1-5; unclear D gene. In germline, CDR1 is MNHEY, CDR2 SVGAGI. The germline V and J ends were trimmed by 0 bases and 1 base, with 10 bases remaining between them. There are 16 residues in the CDR3. The CDR3 bases are TGTGCCAGCAGTTACTCGTCGCCCCTGAGCAATCAGCCCCAGCATTTT. The encoded protein is CASSYSSPLSNQPQHF.

The chain uses TRBV6-5 and TRBJ2-3; 8 bases agree with TRBD1. The CDR3 loop spans 15 amino acids. V shed 0 bases, J shed 1 base, and the junction held 0 bases outside the gene matches. CDR1 is MNHEY, CDR2 SVGAGI, per germline. This CDR3 is CASSYSGQGTDTQYF. The CDR3 region has the DNA TGTGCCAGCAGTTACTCGGGACAGGGCACAGATACGCAGTATTTT.

This clone turned up a few times. The gene calls are TRBV19 and TRBJ2-3; D is unresolved. CDR1 LNHDA and CDR2 SQIVND come from the germline V gene (reference sequence). Trimming shortened V by 3 bases and J by 1 base, and 11 bases separated the two germline ends. The CDR3 loop spans 15 amino acids. CDR3 region: CASSIRSRGTDTQYF. Written as DNA, the CDR3 is TGTGCCAGTAGTATTAGGTCTAGGGGCACAGATACGCAGTATTTT.

The CDR3 loop reads CASSPGYGYGYTF. CDR3 DNA sequence: TGTGCCAGCAGCCCAGGGTACGGGTATGGCTACACCTTC. The chain uses TRBV5-6 and TRBJ1-2, with D perhaps TRBD1 (5 bases). The CDR3 totals 13 residues. V was clipped by 4 bases and J by 5 bases, with 12 bases between them. Per germline, CDR1 SGHDT and CDR2 YYEEEE. The variable domain in full, completed from reference TRBV5-6 and TRBJ1-2, reads DAGVTQSPTHLIKTRGQQVTLRCSPKSGHDTVSWYQQALGQGPQFIFQYYEEEERQRGNFPDRFSGHQFPNYSSELNVNALLLGDSALYLCASSPGYGYGYTFGSGTRLTVV.

This clone appeared a single time. J is TRBJ2-7 and V is TRBV6-5, with D perhaps TRBD1 (5 bases). The CDR3 loop spans 11 amino acids. Germline V lookup: CDR1 MNHEY, CDR2 SVGAGI. V lost 6 bases and J lost 11, with 14 bases in between. CDR3 nucleotide sequence: TGTGCCAGCAGCGACAGTGGAATTAAGTACTTC. Protein: CASSDSGIKYF.

V gene TRBV5-1 combines with J gene TRBJ1-5, with unresolved D. The CDR3 consists of 13 residues. The ends were cut back, 5 bases at V and 1 base at J, with 7 bases in the middle. Looked up from germline, CDR1 is SGHRS and CDR2 is YFSETQ. CDR3 bases: TGCGCCAGCAGATCCGGGAGCAATCAGCCCCAGCATTTT. It is translated as CASRSGSNQPQHF.

V gene TRBV5-4 combines with J gene TRBJ1-4; possible D gene TRBD1, 6 bases. Trimming shortened V by 4 bases and J by 4 bases, and 14 bases separated the two germline ends. The CDR3 contains 15 residues. Germline-derived CDR1 and CDR2 are SGHNT and YYREEE (reference sequence). CDR3 loop: CASSTWTEINEKLFF. The CDR3, as DNA: TGTGCCAGCAGCACCTGGACAGAGATTAATGAAAAACTGTTTTTT.